This T cell receptor (beta chain) was documented in a study of CD8 T cells in ankylosing spondylitis (dated by TCRdb to about 2017). Describing the broader study: To find TCR variants linked to disease, the study profiled T cell receptor beta repertoires in ankylosing spondylitis patients and healthy donors. Samples of peripheral blood were taken, and for ankylosing spondylitis patients, synovial fluid was collected as well. The whole study cohort included some 100 healthy donors and over 20 ankylosing spondylitis patients.

V is clipped by 5 bases and J by 9 bases, and the sequence between their germline boundaries is 17 bases long. From its cysteine to its valine, the CDR3 spans 13 amino acids. This entry keeps only the CDR3 DNA: 39 bases, framed from base 1. CDR1 is given as WSHSY and CDR2 as SAAADI, both from the germline V gene. As regards this clonotype: The target of this receptor is not known. One base away there is no much larger clone; base qualities are not given.

TCRdb names Illumina HiSeq 2500 as the instrument used. Quantitative 5'-RACE with molecular barcodes was the method used to prepare the TCR beta libraries. Per the authors' processing: A new computational method, built on a probabilistic model of VDJ rearrangement, was used to identify disease-linked TCR variants. TCRdb trimmed public reads at Q25 via fastp, called clones via MiXCR and kept in-frame beta chains. Every distinct CDR3 protein forms one entry, paired with its most common genes and DNA. The V and J calls were not made by the authors but by TCRdb's processing. The sample yields approximately 540,000 distinct CDR3 sequences; more than 9.5% were counted once. The ten most abundant clones make up approximately 6.3% of the sample. Overall study results and their limits: Significant enrichment of the disease-linked clones was reported in matched synovial fluid samples from ankylosing spondylitis patients. Blood from ankylosing spondylitis patients appeared to be characterized by a TCR beta motif composed of about eight highly homologous amino acid variants. The disease-linked clones showed a CD8+ phenotype and occurred at relatively low frequencies in peripheral blood. Some motif variants had previously been reported in the synovial fluid and blood of reactive arthritis patients, which suggests shared mechanisms of disease initiation.

Material: blood, either unsorted or a sorted T cell fraction (not recorded which). Recombination joined TRBV10-2 with TRBJ2-7; the D segment cannot be called with confidence. The origin of this receptor is a male donor with ankylosing spondylitis. CDR3 region: CASSRDRPLGQYV. Here is the DNA: TGCGCCAGCAGTCGAGACCGCCCCTTGGGGCAGTACGTC.